The clone carrying this T cell receptor (beta chain) has more than one count but fewer than ten. The CDR3 has 15 amino acids. Trimming stripped 4 bases from V and 1 base from J, with 10 bases between. From germline, CDR1 is SGHDN and CDR2 FVKESK. The data originate from a study of immune evolution from preneoplasia to lung adenocarcinoma. TCRdb's copy holds only in-frame clones and misses some; the assay was immunoSEQ multiplex PCR. The sample holds more than 25,000 clones, about two thirds seen once. J is TRBJ2-2 and V is TRBV14; maybe TRBD2 (5 bases). The sequencing sample was made of FFPE invasive lung adenocarcinoma tissue. This TCR derives from a person between 60 and 70 years old with invasive lung adenocarcinoma. Some clones in this sample may be carry-over from other donors' samples. The CDR3 is CASSREIGNTGELFF. DNA of the CDR3: TGTGCCAGCAGCCGGGAGATTGGGAACACCGGGGAGCTGTTTTTT.